This is a list of T cell receptor beta chains from one sample in a study of glioma-infiltrating T cells after dendritic cell vaccination. The protocol was immunoSEQ multiplex PCR, while the TCRdb copy is restricted to in-frame clones and leaves out a portion. The table lists about 110,000 clones, 90% of them singletons, with 2.5% to 3.5% in the top ten. The sample was blood, taken after dendritic cell vaccination. The source of these receptors is a human donor with glioblastoma. CDR3s include the opening cysteine and the closing phenylalanine or tryptophan. D genes are given only for firm matches. The size field is filled for only some rows; it gives once, few, many or a size class.

j_call d_call v_call clone_size cdr3_nt cdr3_aa
TRBJ2-7 TRBD1 TRBV19 . TGTGCCAGTAACGCGGGACAGGGCTTCTACGAGCAGTACTTC CASNAGQGFYEQYF
TRBJ2-2 TRBD1 TRBV19 . TGTGCCAGTAGGGGGGGACAGGGAGCCGCGAACACCGGGGAGCTGTTTTTT CASRGGQGAANTGELFF
TRBJ2-7 TRBD1 TRBV7-8 once TGTGCCAGCAGCTTAGGCACAGGGGTTAACTACGAGCAGTACTTC CASSLGTGVNYEQYF
TRBJ2-7 . TRBV19 . TGTGCCAGTAGTCAAAACAGATACGAGCAGTACTTC CASSQNRYEQYF
TRBJ2-3 . TRBV12-5 . TGTGCTAGTGGTTTGCAGGGTATCCCTGGCACAGATACGCAGTATTTT CASGLQGIPGTDTQYF
TRBJ2-5 . TRBV15 . TGTGCCACCAGCAGATTCTCAGGGGAACAAGAGACCCAGTACTTC CATSRFSGEQETQYF
TRBJ1-2 TRBD1 TRBV10-1 . TGCGCCAGCAGAGGCGGGACAGGGAATTCGAACTATGGCTACACCTTC CASRGGTGNSNYGYTF
TRBJ1-1 . TRBV11-1 . TGTGCCAGCAGCTTAACCCACAGGAGCCAAGCTTTCTTT CASSLTHRSQAFF
TRBJ2-7 TRBD1 TRBV2 . TGTGCCAGCAGTCGGGACAGGGGCCCCTACGAGCAGTACTTC CASSRDRGPYEQYF
TRBJ2-7 . TRBV5-1 . TGCGCCAGCAGCCCGGGGGACCGCACCTACGAGCAGTACTTC CASSPGDRTYEQYF
TRBJ1-1 . TRBV10-3 . TGTGCCATCCGGACAGTTGACGAAAAGAACACTGAAGCTTTCTTT CAIRTVDEKNTEAFF
TRBJ2-1 TRBD1 TRBV7-6 . TGTGCCAGCAGCTTAGCAAAACCGGTTAAAGGGGGCCATGAGCAGTTCTTC CASSLAKPVKGGHEQFF
TRBJ2-7 TRBD1 TRBV6-1 once TGTGCCAGCAGTGAAGCAGGGACAGACCCCTACGAGCAGTACTTC CASSEAGTDPYEQYF
TRBJ2-7 . TRBV12-1 . TGTGCCAGCAGCGGCGGACAGGGTTGTCTCTACGAGCAGTACTTC CASSGGQGCLYEQYF
TRBJ1-6 . TRBV30 once TGTGCCTGGAGTGACAGCCTTGATTCACCCCTCCACTTT CAWSDSLDSPLHF